This TCR beta chain comes out of a study of cytomegalovirus exposure and HLA in healthy donors. Study overall: In an earlier analysis, around 120 million unique TCR beta sequences were found from some 200 million T cells.

PCR primers comprised 60 Vbeta and 13 Jbeta primers. Assay: immunoSEQ multiplex PCR; the TCRdb copy retains only in-frame clones and omits some. The data show 90,000 to 110,000 clones, 80% seen once. The V gene end was trimmed by 5 bases and the J gene end by 4 bases; junction bases not matched to a gene: 3. This CDR3 has 13 residues. Looked up from germline, CDR1 is SGHKS and CDR2 is YYEKEE (reference sequence). Study results and limitations: Common viral pathogens seemed to be connected with several of the most significant clusters, according to a later analysis.

With regard to this clone: Its antigen remains unidentified.

Material for sequencing was PBMCs. This sequence was found in a man younger than 40 in good health and CMV-seropositive. The chain uses TRBV5-5 and TRBJ1-1, with 9 bases fitting TRBD1. CDR3 region: CASSTGGGTEAFF. CDR3 DNA: TGTGCCAGCAGTACAGGGGGCGGCACTGAAGCTTTCTTT.